This T cell receptor (beta chain) was identified in a study of T cell responses to AZD1222 COVID-19 vaccine. The data were produced by immunoSEQ multiplex PCR, yet TCRdb's version contains in-frame clones alone and is incomplete. The sample yields around 160,000 clones, approximately 91% seen once. V lost 0 bases and J 10 bases, leaving 5 bases between the germline ends. Germline assignment: CDR1 SGHRS and CDR2 YFSETQ. This CDR3 contains 12 residues. Findings of the study overall: Repertoires were sampled only after the peak T cell response.

Comments on this clone: Its antigen is as yet unknown.

This receptor was obtained from an adult who received the AZD1222 COVID-19 vaccine. The sequencing here drew on peripheral blood, taken 28 days after the second AZD1222 dose. This chain connects TRBV5-1 to TRBJ1-6, with unresolved D. The CDR3 protein is CASSLEDSPLHF. CDR3 in DNA: TGCGCCAGCAGCTTGGAGGACTCACCCCTCCACTTT.